The subject of this entry is one T cell receptor beta chain. One junction end disagrees with the germline gene, perhaps due to a read error. The data are from a study of T cell changes during pregnancy in multiple sclerosis. Sequenced by immunoSEQ multiplex PCR; TCRdb stores in-frame clones only, minus some. The sample holds 43,000 or so clones; about nine tenths are singletons and the top ten take 1.4%. The CDR3 consists of 15 residues. In germline, CDR1 is WSHSY, CDR2 SAAADI. This chain connects TRBV10-2 to TRBJ2-5; the match to TRBD1 covers 8 bases. Sequencing used PBMCs (not recorded whether the cells were cultured). The TCR comes from a female donor with multiple sclerosis, enrolled in a pregnancy study. The CDR3 DNA is TGCGCCAGCGGTGACCTCGACAGGGGCAGTGAGACCCAGTACTTC. Translating gives CASGDLDRGSETQYF.